This T cell receptor beta chain comes out of a study of CD8 T cells in ankylosing spondylitis. Quantitative molecular-barcoded 5'-RACE generated the TCR beta libraries. TCRdb called the 5' RACE reads again in MiXCR, with one record for every CDR3 protein. The sample yields 350,000 to 550,000 distinct CDR3 sequences, 20% to 30% seen once. Study-level results: Relatively scarce in peripheral blood, disease-linked clones were CD8+. Disease-linked clones reportedly concentrated significantly in matched ankylosing spondylitis synovial fluid. A motif of 7 to 9 highly homologous TCR beta variants was seen as apparently characteristic of ankylosing spondylitis blood. Both synovial fluid and blood in reactive arthritis had previously been reported to carry some motif variants.

Comment on this clonotype: No antigen is known for it.

Input material: blood, either unsorted or a sorted T cell fraction (not recorded which). The source of this sequence is a male donor with ankylosing spondylitis.

The CDR3 DNA sequence: TGTGCCTGGATGTACGGGAGGGGCTCCTACGAGCAGTACTTC. Residues: CAWMYGRGSYEQYF. The genes are TRBV30 and TRBJ2-7; TRBD2 matches at 8 bases. Germline loops: CDR1 GTSNPN, CDR2 SVGIG (reference sequence). The ends lost 4 bases at V and 0 bases at J; junction bases unmatched: 5. The CDR3 covers 14 residues.